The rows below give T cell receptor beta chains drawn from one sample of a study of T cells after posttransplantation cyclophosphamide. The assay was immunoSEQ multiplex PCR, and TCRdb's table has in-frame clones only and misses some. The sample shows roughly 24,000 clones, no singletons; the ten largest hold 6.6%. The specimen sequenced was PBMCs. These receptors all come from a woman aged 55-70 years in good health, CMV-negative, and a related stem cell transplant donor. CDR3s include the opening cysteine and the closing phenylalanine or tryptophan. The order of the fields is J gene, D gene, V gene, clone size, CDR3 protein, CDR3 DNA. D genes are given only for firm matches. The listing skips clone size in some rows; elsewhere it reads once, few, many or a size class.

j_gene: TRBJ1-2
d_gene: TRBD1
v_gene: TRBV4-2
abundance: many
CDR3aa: CASSQAGTAYGYTF
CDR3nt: TGTGCCAGCAGCCAAGCCGGGACAGCCTATGGCTACACCTTC

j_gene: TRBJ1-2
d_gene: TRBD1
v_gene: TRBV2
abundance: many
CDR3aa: CASRGQGAIPNYGYTF
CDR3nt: TGTGCCAGCAGGGGACAGGGGGCGATCCCTAACTATGGCTACACCTTC

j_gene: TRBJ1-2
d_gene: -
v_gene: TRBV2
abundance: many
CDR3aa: CAYDIGEGEGFNYGYTF
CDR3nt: TGTGCCTACGACATCGGGGAGGGAGAGGGGTTTAACTATGGCTACACCTTC

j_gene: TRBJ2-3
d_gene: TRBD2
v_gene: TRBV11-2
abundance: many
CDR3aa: CASSPSSSGLATDTQYF
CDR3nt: TGTGCCAGCAGCCCATCATCCTCCGGACTAGCGACAGATACGCAGTATTTT

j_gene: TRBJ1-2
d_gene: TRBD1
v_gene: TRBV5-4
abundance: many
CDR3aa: CASSPESRGYGYTF
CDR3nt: TGTGCCAGCAGCCCTGAGTCCAGGGGGTATGGCTACACCTTC

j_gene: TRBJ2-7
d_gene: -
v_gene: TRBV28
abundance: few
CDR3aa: CASVESGHGDWRQYF
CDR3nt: TGTGCCAGCGTCGAATCGGGACACGGAGACTGGCGGCAGTACTTC

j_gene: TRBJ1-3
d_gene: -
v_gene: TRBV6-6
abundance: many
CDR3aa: CASRPGGLSGNTIYF
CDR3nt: TGTGCCAGCAGGCCCGGCGGGCTCTCTGGAAACACCATATATTTT

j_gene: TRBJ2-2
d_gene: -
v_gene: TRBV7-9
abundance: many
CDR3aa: CASSLALTGANTGELFF
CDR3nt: TGTGCCAGCAGCTTAGCGCTAACGGGGGCGAACACCGGGGAGCTGTTTTTT

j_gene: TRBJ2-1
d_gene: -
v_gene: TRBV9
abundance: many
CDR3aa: CASSRDTNNEQFF
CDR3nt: TGTGCCAGCAGCAGGGACACTAACAATGAGCAGTTCTTC

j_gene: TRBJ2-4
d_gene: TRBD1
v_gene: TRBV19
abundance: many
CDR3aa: CASSQRQGWGIQYF
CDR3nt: TGTGCCAGTAGTCAGCGACAGGGGTGGGGCATTCAGTACTTC

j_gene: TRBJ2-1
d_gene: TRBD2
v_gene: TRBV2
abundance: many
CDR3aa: CASIRAGTSGYNEQFF
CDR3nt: TGTGCCAGCATTCGGGCCGGGACTAGCGGTTACAATGAGCAGTTCTTC

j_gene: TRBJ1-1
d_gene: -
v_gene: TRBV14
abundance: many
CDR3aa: CASSQEARGTEAFF
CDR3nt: TGTGCCAGCAGCCAAGAGGCACGGGGCACTGAAGCTTTCTTT

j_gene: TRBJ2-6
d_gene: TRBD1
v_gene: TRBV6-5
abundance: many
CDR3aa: CASSYGTVSGANVLTF
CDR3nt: TGTGCCAGCAGTTACGGGACAGTCTCTGGGGCCAACGTCCTGACTTTC

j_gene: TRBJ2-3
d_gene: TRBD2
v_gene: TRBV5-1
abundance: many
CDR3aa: CASSPGLAQDTQYF
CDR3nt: TGCGCCAGCAGCCCCGGACTAGCACAAGATACGCAGTATTTT

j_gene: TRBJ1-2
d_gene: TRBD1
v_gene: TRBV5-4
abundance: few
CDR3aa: CASSLDPGQGIYGYTF
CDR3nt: TGTGCCAGCAGCTTGGATCCGGGACAGGGTATCTATGGCTACACCTTC

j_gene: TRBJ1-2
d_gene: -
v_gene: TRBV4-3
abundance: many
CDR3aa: CASSQVGVYGYTF
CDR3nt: TGCGCCAGCAGCCAAGTAGGGGTCTATGGCTACACCTTC

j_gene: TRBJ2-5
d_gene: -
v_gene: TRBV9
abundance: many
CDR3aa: CASSVEASEETQYF
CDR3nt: TGTGCCAGCAGCGTAGAGGCTAGTGAGGAGACCCAGTACTTC

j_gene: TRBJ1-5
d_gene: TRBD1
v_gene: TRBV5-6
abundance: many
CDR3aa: CASSSSERGHVGNQPQHF
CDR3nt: TGTGCCAGCAGCTCCTCGGAAAGGGGGCACGTCGGCAATCAGCCCCAGCATTTT

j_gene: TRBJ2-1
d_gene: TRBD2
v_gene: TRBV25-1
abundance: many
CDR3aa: CASSGREGTYNEQFF
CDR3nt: TGTGCCAGCAGTGGCAGGGAGGGTACCTACAATGAGCAGTTCTTC

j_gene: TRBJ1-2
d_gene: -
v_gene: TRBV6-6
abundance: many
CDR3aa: CASRPAGEGFGYTF
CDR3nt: TGTGCCAGCAGGCCCGCGGGGGAAGGCTTTGGCTACACCTTC

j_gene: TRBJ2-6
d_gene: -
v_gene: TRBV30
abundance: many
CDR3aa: CAWSVDSSGANVLTF
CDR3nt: TGTGCCTGGAGTGTAGACAGCTCTGGGGCCAACGTCCTGACTTTC

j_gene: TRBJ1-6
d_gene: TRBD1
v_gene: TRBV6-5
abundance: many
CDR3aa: CASSHSRDRNSPLHF
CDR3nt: TGTGCCAGCAGCCATAGCAGGGACAGAAATTCACCCCTCCACTTT

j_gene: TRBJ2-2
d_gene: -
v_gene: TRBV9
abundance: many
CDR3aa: CASSVVGSRTGELFF
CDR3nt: TGTGCCAGCAGCGTAGTAGGTAGCCGCACCGGGGAGCTGTTTTTT

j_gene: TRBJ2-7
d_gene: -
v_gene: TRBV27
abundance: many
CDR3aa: CASSLSGEVNYEQYF
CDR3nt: TGTGCCAGCAGTTTATCTGGGGAGGTAAACTACGAGCAGTACTTC

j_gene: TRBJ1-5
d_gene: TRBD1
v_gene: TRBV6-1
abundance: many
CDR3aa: CASSEALSGTAQPQHF
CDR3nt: TGTGCCAGCAGTGAAGCCCTATCCGGGACAGCGCAGCCCCAGCATTTT

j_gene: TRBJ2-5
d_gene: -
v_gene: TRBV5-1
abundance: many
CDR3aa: CASTLAGWEETQYF
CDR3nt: TGCGCCAGCACCCTTGCGGGATGGGAGGAGACCCAGTACTTC

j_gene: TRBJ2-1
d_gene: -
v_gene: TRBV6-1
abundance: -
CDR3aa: CASSPTWQGGEQFF
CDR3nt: TGTGCCAGCAGTCCCACTTGGCAGGGTGGTGAGCAGTTCTTC

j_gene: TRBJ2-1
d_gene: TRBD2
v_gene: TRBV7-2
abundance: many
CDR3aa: CASSPAGDFGEQFF
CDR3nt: TGTGCCAGCAGTCCCGCGGGAGATTTCGGTGAGCAGTTCTTC